The 21 T cell receptor beta chains below come from one sample, sequenced in a study of long-term antiretroviral therapy in people with HIV. An immunoSEQ assay, version v3.0, was performed at survey level. Here immunoSEQ multiplex PCR was the method, and the copy in TCRdb shows in-frame clones only, minus some. Seen here are under 30,000 clones, 87% observed once, and the top ten hold about 9%. The sample here was unsorted PBMCs, taken 1.8 years before starting antiretroviral therapy. These receptor sequences come from a man aged 45-65 years with HIV.

This clone was detected only a few times. The chain employs TRBV28 and TRBJ1-1; maybe TRBD1 (5 bases). The CDR3 totals 13 residues. The V end lost 3 bases, the J end lost 6 bases, and 11 bases lay between the germline ends. Looked up from germline, CDR1 is MDHEN and CDR2 is SYDVKM. CDR3 nucleotides: TGTGCCAGCAGTTTGGGCAGGGTCCCTGAAGCTTTCTTT. Encoded protein: CASSLGRVPEAFF.

This clone appeared once. The chain carries TRBV9 and TRBJ1-2, with 10 bases identical to TRBD1. Germline trimming cut 3 bases from V and 7 bases from J; bases unmatched to any gene: 6. The CDR3 sequence is 14 residues long. Germline assignment: CDR1 SGDLS and CDR2 YYNGEE. The CDR3 loop is CASSATGGFGGYTF. DNA of the CDR3: TGTGCCAGCAGCGCGACAGGGGGCTTTGGTGGCTACACCTTC.

The chain is built from TRBV11-2 and TRBJ1-1, with a weak D call TRBD1 (6 bases). The V end was cut by 5 bases, the J end by 4 bases, with 14 bases between. CDR1 SGHAT and CDR2 FQNNGV come from the germline V gene. This CDR3 contains 14 residues. CDR3 region: CASSLVQGITEAFF. The DNA for the CDR3 is TGTGCCAGCAGCCTAGTGCAGGGGATCACTGAAGCTTTCTTT.

This clone appeared once. The rearrangement links TRBV2 to TRBJ1-4; TRBD1 is a possible D gene (5 bases). Germline V gives CDR1 SNHLY, CDR2 FYNNEI. This CDR3 spans 14 amino acids. Between the trimmed V and J ends, which lost 3 bases and 6 bases, there was a span of 11 bases. CDR3 bases: TGTGCCAGCAGTGATAAGGGAGGGGATGAAAAACTGTTTTTT. Its protein is CASSDKGGDEKLFF.

The chain joins TRBV30 to TRBJ2-7; possible D gene TRBD1, 5 bases. The CDR3 length is 10 residues. CDR1 GTSNPN and CDR2 SVGIG come from the germline V gene (reference sequence). The CDR3 nucleotides are TGTGCTACTGGACACGTCGAGCAGTACTTC. Protein product: CATGHVEQYF.

In DNA, the CDR3 is TGTGCCAGCAGTGAGCAGAATTTAGTATCTGGAAACACCATATATTTT. This encodes CASSEQNLVSGNTIYF. This rearrangement joins TRBV6-1 to TRBJ1-3; unclear D gene. CDR1 and CDR2 (germline): MNHNS, SASEGT. CDR3 length: 16 residues. V lost 3 bases and J lost 1, with 13 bases in between.

This chain joins TRBV6-5 and TRBJ1-4, with 8 bases identical to TRBD1. The trim removed 5 bases at V and 8 bases at J, leaving 7 bases unmatched. Germline CDR1 MNHEY, CDR2 SVGAGI. The CDR3 is made up of 14 amino acids. The CDR3 nucleotides are TGTGCCAGCAGTCGACAGGGGACCGGAGAAAAACTGTTTTTT. Protein product: CASSRQGTGEKLFF.

The chain has TRBV5-1 and TRBJ1-1; D is ambiguous. Trimming removed 1 base at V and 1 base at J, with 8 bases between. This CDR3 region has 14 residues. Per the germline V gene, CDR1 is SGHRS and CDR2 is YFSETQ. The CDR3 reads CASSLYPGNTEAFF. The DNA of the CDR3 is TGCGCCAGCAGCTTGTACCCAGGGAACACTGAAGCTTTCTTT.

The chain links TRBV6-1 to TRBJ1-4; tentative D call: TRBD1 (5 bases). The CDR3 is 15 amino acids. V was pared by 2 bases and J by 4 bases, with 11 bases between. The germline V gene has CDR1 MNHNS and CDR2 SASEGT. For the CDR3, the DNA is TGTGCCAGCAGTGAACCGGCGGGGGTTAATGAAAAACTGTTTTTT. Residues: CASSEPAGVNEKLFF.

This chain joins TRBV6-1 and TRBJ1-4, with D unresolved. CDR1 is MNHNS, CDR2 SASEGT, per germline. V gave up 2 bases and J gave up 8 bases, with 6 bases separating them. CDR3 length: 12 amino acids. The CDR3 reads CASSELGEKLFF. CDR3 bases: TGTGCCAGCAGTGAACTAGGCGAAAAACTGTTTTTT.

The chain has TRBV27 and TRBJ2-7; perhaps D is TRBD1 or TRBD2 (5 bases each). This CDR3 is built from 14 residues. Germline values: CDR1 MNHEY, CDR2 SMNVEV (reference sequence). V dropped 5 bases and J dropped 0 bases, with 11 bases sitting between them. The CDR3: CASSPWDLSYEQYF. CDR3 DNA: TGTGCCAGCAGTCCCTGGGACCTCTCCTACGAGCAGTACTTC.

The V and J genes are TRBV7-3 and TRBJ2-3; TRBD1 is a possible D gene (6 bases). CDR3 length: 16 amino acids. The germline CDR1 and CDR2 sequences are SGHTA and FQGTGA. V lost 1 base and J lost 2, with 13 bases in between. The CDR3 loop reads CASSLIEDSPTDTQYF. The DNA for the CDR3 is TGTGCCAGCAGCTTAATCGAGGACAGCCCCACAGATACGCAGTATTTT.

This rearrangement joins TRBV5-1 to TRBJ1-3, with 9 bases aligning to TRBD1. Trimming cost V 0 bases and J 2 bases; bases outside gene matches: 6. Germline lookup yields CDR1 SGHRS and CDR2 YFSETQ. This CDR3 contains 17 residues. The CDR3 reads CASSLAVGQGTGNTIYF. CDR3 bases: TGCGCCAGCAGCTTGGCCGTGGGACAGGGAACTGGAAACACCATATATTTT. Full variable domain (missing parts from reference TRBV5-1 and TRBJ1-3): KAGVTQTPRYLIKTRGQQVTLSCSPISGHRSVSWYQQTPGQGLQFLFEYFSETQRNKGNFPGRFSGRQFSNSRSEMNVSTLELGDSALYLCASSLAVGQGTGNTIYFGEGSWLTVV.

V gene TRBV6-5 combines with J gene TRBJ2-1; weak D call: TRBD2 (5 bases). Trimming pared 6 bases from V and 3 bases from J, leaving 15 bases between. Germline loops: CDR1 MNHEY, CDR2 SVGAGI. The length of the CDR3 is 15 residues. CDR3 sequence reads: CASSLVRELYNEQFF. The CDR3 bases are TGTGCCAGCAGCCTGGTGAGGGAACTCTACAATGAGCAGTTCTTC.

V is TRBV6-5 and J is TRBJ2-7; D may be TRBD1 or TRBD2 (5 bases each). This CDR3 is built from 11 residues. Trimming took 7 bases from V and 11 from J, leaving 15 bases between them. Per germline, CDR1 MNHEY and CDR2 SVGAGI. CDR3 coding DNA: TGTGCCAGCAAGGTGGGGGAATGGAAGTACTTC. Translation: CASKVGEWKYF.

The gene calls are TRBV6-5 and TRBJ1-5; no clear D gene. The V end lost 6 bases, the J end lost 9 bases, and 15 bases lay between the germline ends. Germline V gene sequence: CDR1 MNHEY, CDR2 SVGAGI. The CDR3 totals 13 residues. The CDR3 sequence is CASSVVGQGPQHF. CDR3 DNA: TGTGCCAGCAGCGTCGTGGGTCAAGGGCCCCAGCATTTT.

The chain combines TRBV9 with TRBJ1-1; 7 nucleotides align to TRBD1. V lost 0 bases and J lost 8; bases outside the gene matches: 13. CDR3 size: 16 residues. Germline loops: CDR1 SGDLS, CDR2 YYNGEE. The CDR3 nucleotides are TGTGCCAGCAGCGTAGGTGAGGGACAGCTCCAGGGGGAAGCTTTCTTT. It specifies CASSVGEGQLQGEAFF.

The J gene is TRBJ2-5, the V gene TRBV29-1, with no clear D. V lost 4 bases, J lost 5 bases, and 8 bases lay in between. The CDR3 loop spans 11 amino acids. Germline loops: CDR1 SQVTM, CDR2 ANQGSEA. The CDR3 region is CSVVLRETQYF. The CDR3 nucleotides read TGCAGCGTTGTACTAAGGGAGACCCAGTACTTC. Combining the CDR3 with reference TRBV29-1 and TRBJ2-5 gives the whole variable domain SAVISQKPSRDICQRGTSLTIQCQVDSQVTMMFWYRQQPGQSLTLIATANQGSEATYESGFVIDKFPISRPNLTFSTLTVSNMSPEDSSIYLCSVVLRETQYFGPGTRLLVL.

The chain recombines TRBV4-1 with TRBJ1-2, with D possibly TRBD1 on 6 matching bases. Looked up from germline, CDR1 is MGHRA and CDR2 is YSYEKL. The CDR3 length is 15 residues. The V end lost 5 bases, the J end lost 6 bases, and 19 bases lay between the germline ends. CDR3 in amino acids: CASSRGMGRGDGYTF. The CDR3 nucleotides read TGCGCCAGCAGCAGAGGGATGGGGAGGGGGGATGGCTACACCTTC.

The CDR3 sequence: CAIGAENTGELFF. Written as DNA, the CDR3 is TGTGCCATCGGGGCAGAGAACACCGGGGAGCTGTTTTTT. V is TRBV10-3 and J is TRBJ2-2; D possibly corresponds to TRBD1 (5 bases). The CDR3 consists of 13 residues. Per germline, CDR1 ENHRY and CDR2 SYGVKD. V was pared by 8 bases and J by 1 base, with 8 bases between.

V is TRBV11-3 and J is TRBJ2-1, with TRBD2 matching 12 bases. Trimming took 1 base from V and 4 from J; bases not matched to a gene: 5. CDR1 SGHNT and CDR2 YENEEA come from the germline V gene. The CDR3 runs 17 residues. The CDR3 DNA reads TGTGCCAGCAGCTTAGGACTAGCGGGAGATGGGTACAATGAGCAGTTCTTC. Translated: CASSLGLAGDGYNEQFF.